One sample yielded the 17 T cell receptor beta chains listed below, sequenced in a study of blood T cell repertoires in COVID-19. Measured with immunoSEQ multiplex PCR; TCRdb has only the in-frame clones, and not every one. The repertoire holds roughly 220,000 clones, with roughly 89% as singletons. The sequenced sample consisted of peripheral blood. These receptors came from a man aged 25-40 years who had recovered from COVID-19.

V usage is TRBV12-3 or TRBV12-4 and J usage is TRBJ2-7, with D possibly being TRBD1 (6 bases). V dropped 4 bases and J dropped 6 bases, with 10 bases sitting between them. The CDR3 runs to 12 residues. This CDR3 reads CASSSTGSEQYF. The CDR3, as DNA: TGTGCCAGCAGTTCTACAGGGTCCGAGCAGTACTTC.

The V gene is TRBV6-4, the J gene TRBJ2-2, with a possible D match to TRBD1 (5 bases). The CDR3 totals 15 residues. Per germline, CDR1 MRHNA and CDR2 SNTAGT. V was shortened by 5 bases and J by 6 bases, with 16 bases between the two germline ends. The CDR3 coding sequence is TGTGCCAGCAGTCTACGAGGAAGGGGCGCCGGGGAGCTGTTTTTT. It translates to CASSLRGRGAGELFF.

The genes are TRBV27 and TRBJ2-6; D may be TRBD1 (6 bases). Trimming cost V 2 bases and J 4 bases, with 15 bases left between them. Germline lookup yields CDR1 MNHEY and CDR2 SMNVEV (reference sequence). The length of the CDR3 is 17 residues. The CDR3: CASSLEGTNRGANVLTF. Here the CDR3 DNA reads TGTGCCAGCAGTTTAGAAGGGACAAATAGGGGGGCCAACGTCCTGACTTTC.

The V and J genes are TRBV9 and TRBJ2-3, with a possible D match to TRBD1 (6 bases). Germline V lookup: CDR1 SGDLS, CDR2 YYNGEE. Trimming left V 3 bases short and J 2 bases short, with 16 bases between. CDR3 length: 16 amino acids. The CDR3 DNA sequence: TGTGCCAGCAGCGGGCCACAGGGTAGAGTCACAGATACGCAGTATTTT. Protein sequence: CASSGPQGRVTDTQYF.

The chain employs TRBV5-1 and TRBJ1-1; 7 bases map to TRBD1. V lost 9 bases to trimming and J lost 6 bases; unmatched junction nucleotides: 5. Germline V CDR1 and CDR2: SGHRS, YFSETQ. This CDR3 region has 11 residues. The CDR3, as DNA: TGCGCCAACTGGGACAGTTCTGAAGCTTTCTTT. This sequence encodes CANWDSSEAFF.

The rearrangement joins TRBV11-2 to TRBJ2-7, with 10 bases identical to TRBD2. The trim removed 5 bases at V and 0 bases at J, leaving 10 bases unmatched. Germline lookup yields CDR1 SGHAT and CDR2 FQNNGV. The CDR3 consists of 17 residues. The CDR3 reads CASSAYRGLADSYEQYF. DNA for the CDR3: TGTGCCAGCAGCGCCTACCGAGGACTAGCGGACTCCTACGAGCAGTACTTC.

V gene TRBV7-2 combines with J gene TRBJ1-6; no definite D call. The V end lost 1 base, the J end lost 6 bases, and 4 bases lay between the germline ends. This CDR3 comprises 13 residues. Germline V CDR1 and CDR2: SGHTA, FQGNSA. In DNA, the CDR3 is TGTGCCAGCAGCTTAGGCGGTAATTCACCCCTCCACTTT. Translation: CASSLGGNSPLHF.

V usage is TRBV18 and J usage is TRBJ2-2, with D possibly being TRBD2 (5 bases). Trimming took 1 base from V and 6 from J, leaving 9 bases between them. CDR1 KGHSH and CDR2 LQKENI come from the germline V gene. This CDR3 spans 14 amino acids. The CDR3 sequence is CASSPRGDAGELFF. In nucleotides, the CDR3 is TGTGCCAGCTCACCACGGGGAGATGCCGGGGAGCTGTTTTTT. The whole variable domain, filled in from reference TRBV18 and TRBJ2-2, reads NAGVMQNPRHLVRRRGQEARLRCSPMKGHSHVYWYRQLPEEGLKFMVYLQKENIIDESGMPKERFSAEFPKEGPSILRIQQVVRGDSAAYFCASSPRGDAGELFFGEGSRLTVL.

DNA for the CDR3: TGTGCCAGCAGCGTAACTAGCGGGACAGATACGCAGTATTTT. Its protein product is CASSVTSGTDTQYF. The V and J genes are TRBV9 and TRBJ2-3; 9 nucleotides match TRBD2. This CDR3 contains 14 residues. Germline V gene lookup returns CDR1 SGDLS and CDR2 YYNGEE. V trimming: 1 base; J trimming: 3 bases; junction bases outside the gene matches: 0.

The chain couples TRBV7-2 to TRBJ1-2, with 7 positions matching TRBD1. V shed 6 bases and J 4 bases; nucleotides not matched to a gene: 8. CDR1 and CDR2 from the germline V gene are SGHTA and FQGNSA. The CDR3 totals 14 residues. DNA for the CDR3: TGTGCCAGCAGTCTGACAGGGATCGGCTATGGCTACACCTTC. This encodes CASSLTGIGYGYTF.

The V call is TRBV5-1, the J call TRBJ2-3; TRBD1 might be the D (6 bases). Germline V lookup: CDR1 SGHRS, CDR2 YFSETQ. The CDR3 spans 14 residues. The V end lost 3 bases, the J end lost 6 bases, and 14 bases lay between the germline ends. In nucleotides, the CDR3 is TGCGCCAGCAGCTCCGTCAGCAGGGGTGATACGCAGTATTTT. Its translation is CASSSVSRGDTQYF.

Here the CDR3 reads CASSLVGGEGNTIYF. In DNA, the CDR3 is TGCGCCAGCAGCTTGGTAGGGGGGGAAGGAAACACCATATATTTT. V is TRBV5-1 and J is TRBJ1-3, with TRBD1 as a possible D gene (6 bases). The CDR3 has 15 residues. The V gene lost 0 bases and the J gene lost 4 bases, with 11 bases spanning the gap. Germline-derived CDR1 and CDR2 are SGHRS and YFSETQ.

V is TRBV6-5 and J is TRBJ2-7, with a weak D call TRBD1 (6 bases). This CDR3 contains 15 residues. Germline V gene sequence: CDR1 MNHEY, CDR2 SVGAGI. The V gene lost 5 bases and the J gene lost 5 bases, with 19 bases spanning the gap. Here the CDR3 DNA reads TGTGCCAGCAGTCTTCTGGGGGAAGGGGGAGACGAGCAGTACTTC. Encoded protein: CASSLLGEGGDEQYF.

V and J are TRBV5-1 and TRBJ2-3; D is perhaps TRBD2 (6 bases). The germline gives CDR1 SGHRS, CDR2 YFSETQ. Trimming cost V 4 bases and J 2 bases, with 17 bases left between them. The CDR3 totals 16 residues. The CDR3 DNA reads TGCGCCAGCAGCCCTGGGGTGGGCGGGAACACAGATACGCAGTATTTT. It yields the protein CASSPGVGGNTDTQYF.

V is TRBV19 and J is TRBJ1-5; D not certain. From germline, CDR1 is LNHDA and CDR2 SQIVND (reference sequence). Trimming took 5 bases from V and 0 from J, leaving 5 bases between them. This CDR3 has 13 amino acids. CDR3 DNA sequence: TGTGCCAGTAGTTCAAATAGCAATCAGCCCCAGCATTTT. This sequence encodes CASSSNSNQPQHF.

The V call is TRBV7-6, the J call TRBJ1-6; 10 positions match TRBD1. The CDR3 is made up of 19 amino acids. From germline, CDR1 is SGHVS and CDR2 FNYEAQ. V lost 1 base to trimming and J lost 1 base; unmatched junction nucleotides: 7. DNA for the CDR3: TGTGCCAGCAGCTTAGGTGGGGGACAGGGGTTTTCCTATAATTCACCCCTCCACTTT. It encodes CASSLGGGQGFSYNSPLHF.

The CDR3 bases are TGCGCCAGCAGCTTGGATGACAGGAGAGGATCCTACGAGCAGTACTTC. This gives the protein CASSLDDRRGSYEQYF. The gene calls are TRBV5-1 and TRBJ2-7; a possible D gene is TRBD1 (6 bases). The CDR3 loop spans 16 amino acids. CDR1 and CDR2 (germline): SGHRS, YFSETQ. The V end was cut by 0 bases, the J end by 1 base, with 14 bases between.